This T cell receptor (beta chain) was observed in a study of T cell repertoires in cytomegalovirus infection. Looking at the study overall: Public TCR beta signatures indicated both CMV infection and matching HLA type.

This clonotype appeared a few times. The antigen is unknown. Trimming stripped 10 bases from V and 1 base from J, with 10 bases between. Germline assignment: CDR1 ENHRY and CDR2 SYGVKD. This CDR3 is 13 amino acids long. From the reads, TCRdb called clonotypes with MiXCR, one entry per CDR3 protein. Among approximately 290,000 distinct CDR3 sequences listed, roughly 25% were seen once. Study-wide results and limits: The study identified carriers of CMV plus the relevant HLA from cumulative public TCR beta family frequency. Dominating the ex vivo response were TCR beta clonotypes that were CMV-specific and HLA-C-restricted.

Sequencing was done on a sample of PBMCs. The origin of this receptor is a human donor in good health (CMV status not recorded). Some clones in this sample may be carry-over from other donors' samples. This chain uses TRBV10-3 with TRBJ2-2; perhaps TRBD1 as D (6 bases). CDR3 loop: CASRTENTGELFF. Written as DNA, the CDR3 is TGTGCCAGCCGGACAGAGAACACCGGGGAGCTGTTTTTT.